This TCR beta chain derives from a study of T cell clonality in common variable immunodeficiency. Study results and caveats: Common variable immunodeficiency TCR beta sequences reportedly had fewer deletions and N-nucleotide insertions.

CDR1 and CDR2 from the germline V gene are SGHDT and YYEEEE. This CDR3 is 15 amino acids long. Deletions cut 0 bases from V and 0 bases from J, with 8 bases between. Blood samples were heparinized, roughly 5 to 9 ml per donor. Regarding this clone: Its target is unknown. The read terminates 3 residues before the CDR3 end, so the remaining end is supplied by the germline J gene.

Control and CVID samples contributed equal amounts of genomic DNA. TCRdb's copy holds only in-frame clones and misses some; the assay was immunoSEQ multiplex PCR. The sample has some 25,000 clones, none seen only once; the top ten hold nearly 25%. The receptor was isolated from a human donor with common variable immunodeficiency. This rearrangement joins TRBV5-6 to TRBJ2-3; TRBD2 is a possible D gene (5 bases). The sequenced material came from peripheral blood mononuclear cells. The CDR3 loop is CASSLGLPSTDTQYF. The part of the CDR3 DNA that was read is TGTGCCAGCAGCTTGGGACTACCAAGCACAGATACG.